This entry concerns a single T cell receptor (beta chain). The data originate from a study of blood T cell repertoires in COVID-19. Overall study: Whether acute or convalescent, the COVID-19 samples came from the United States, Italy and Spain. T cells, B-cell-depleted T cells, or PBMCs supplied cDNA or gDNA.

In the study's own analysis: Estimation of nucleated cell counts relied on the amplification of reference gene primers. The data were produced by immunoSEQ multiplex PCR, yet TCRdb's version contains in-frame clones alone and is incomplete. The V and J calls and clone size come from that table; D and trimming were worked out from the DNA. This table has about 150,000 clones, 80% to 90% appearing once. Seattle patients were enrolled while actively infected and followed longitudinally. The CDR3 covers 13 residues. V was trimmed by 3 bases and J by 4 bases, leaving 8 bases between them. Per the germline V gene, CDR1 is KGHSH and CDR2 is LQKENI.

The source is a woman over 75 with COVID-19, enrolled during active disease. The rearrangement joins TRBV18 to TRBJ2-3; D may be TRBD1 (5 bases). The sequenced sample consisted of peripheral blood. The CDR3 DNA follows: TGTGCCAGCTCACCTGGGGCCCCAGATACGCAGTATTTT. This codes for CASSPGAPDTQYF.